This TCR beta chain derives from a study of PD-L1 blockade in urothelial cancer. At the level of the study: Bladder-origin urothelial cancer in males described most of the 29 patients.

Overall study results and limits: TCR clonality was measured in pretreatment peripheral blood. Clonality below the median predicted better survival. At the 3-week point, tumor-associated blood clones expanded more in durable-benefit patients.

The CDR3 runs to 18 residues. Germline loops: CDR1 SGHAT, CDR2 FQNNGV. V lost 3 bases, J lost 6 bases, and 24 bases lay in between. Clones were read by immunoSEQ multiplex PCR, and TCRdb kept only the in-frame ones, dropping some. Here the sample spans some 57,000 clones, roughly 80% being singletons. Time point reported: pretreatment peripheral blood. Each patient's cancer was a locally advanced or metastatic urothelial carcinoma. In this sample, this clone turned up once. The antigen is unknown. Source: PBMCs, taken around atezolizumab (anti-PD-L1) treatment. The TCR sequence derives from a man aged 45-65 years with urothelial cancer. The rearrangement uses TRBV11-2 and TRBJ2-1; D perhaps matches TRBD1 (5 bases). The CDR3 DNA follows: TGTGCCAGCAGCTTGGGTGTCAACAGGCCAGAATTTCCCAATGAGCAGTTCTTC. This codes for CASSLGVNRPEFPNEQFF.